This T cell receptor (beta chain) was identified in a study of a mutant IDH1 vaccine in newly diagnosed glioma. Study at large: The first vaccination came 4-6 weeks after radiotherapy alone, or with temozolomide cycles. Patients' prior therapy spanned radiotherapy, temozolomide, or both; most underwent both.

Regarding this clone: Its specificity is not known.

Regarding the study as a whole: Across multiple MHC alleles, around 93% of patients had vaccine-induced responses.

Sequencing was performed with immunoSEQ multiplex PCR; in TCRdb, only in-frame clones are kept and a portion is missing. The data contain approximately 70,000 clones, under 90% of them singletons. The time point is: week 23, last vaccination. Each dose of the vaccine consisted of 300 ug of mutant IDH1 20-mer peptide, with topical imiquimod. Newly diagnosed WHO grade 3 or 4 IDH1-mutant, ATRX-lost astrocytomas were identified in the donors. Material: PBMCs, obtained from a glioma patient whose treatment included an IDH1 peptide vaccine. The TCR sequence derives from a man aged 18 to 29 with glioma.

The CDR3 DNA reads as TGTGCCAGCATGAGACAGGGGGTTCAGGAAGAGACCCAGTACTTC. Amino acids: CASMRQGVQEETQYF. V gene TRBV2 combines with J gene TRBJ2-5; 9 bases line up with TRBD1. The length of the CDR3 is 15 residues. J lost 3 bases, V lost 7 bases, and 9 bases had no gene match. Germline CDR1 reads SNHLY; CDR2 reads FYNNEI.